This TCR beta chain appears in the sequencing data of a study of blood T cell repertoires in COVID-19. Study overall: COVID-19 samples, acute and convalescent, were from the United States, Italy and Spain. From T cells, B-cell-depleted T cells, or PBMCs came the material, which was cDNA or gDNA.

This clone showed up just once. Using immunoSEQ multiplex PCR, the repertoire was profiled, and TCRdb retains in-frame clones only, with some absent. Among roughly 65,000 clones, about 82% were seen once, and the ten largest hold more than 3.5%. CDR1 is MNHEY and CDR2 is SMNVEV in the germline V gene (reference sequence). Trimming took 2 bases from V and 3 from J; bases not matched to a gene: 12. CDR3 length: 18 residues. The receptor's source is a man aged 50 or older with acute or convalescent COVID-19. V is TRBV27 and J is TRBJ1-4; 7 bases fit TRBD1. The source material was peripheral blood. In nucleotides, the CDR3 is TGTGCCAGCAGTTTAGGCGACAGGGCCGCGCAGGCTAATGAAAAACTGTTTTTT. It is translated as CASSLGDRAAQANEKLFF.